The text below deals with one T cell receptor beta chain. This sample stems from a study of T cell changes during pregnancy in multiple sclerosis. The ends lost 8 bases at V and 0 bases at J; junction bases unmatched: 4. This CDR3 comprises 14 residues. CDR1 and CDR2 from the germline V gene are ENHRY and SYGVKD. Clones were sequenced by immunoSEQ multiplex PCR, and TCRdb holds only the in-frame ones, with some missing. The sample consists of 50,000 to 70,000 clones, around 92% of them appearing once. This sequence originates from a female donor in good health, enrolled as a control in a pregnancy study. The chain recombines TRBV10-3 with TRBJ1-1; 9 bases are shared with TRBD1. Here the sequenced sample was peripheral blood, taken after pregnancy. The CDR3 DNA sequence: TGTGCCATCGCTACAGGGGGCATGAACACTGAAGCTTTCTTT. As protein: CAIATGGMNTEAFF.